These 6 T cell receptor beta chains share one sample of origin, sequenced in a study of cytomegalovirus exposure and HLA in healthy donors (dated by TCRdb to the late 2010s). Receptor amplification or capture employed the immunoSEQ multiplex PCR assay. For the multiplex PCR, a mixture combining 60 forward primers for TCR Vbeta segments and 13 reverse primers for TCR Jbeta segments was used. Not all clones reach the TCRdb copy of this immuneACCESS table, which keeps in-frame sequences only. Checked studies attribute under half of the gap to unresolved V genes and leave the rest unexplained. This sample holds fewer than 200,000 clones; roughly 80% were observed only once. The ten biggest clones cover around 5.4% of the sample. What was sequenced was PBMCs. These receptors were collected from a man aged 35 to 55 in good health and CMV-seronegative.

This chain joins TRBV27 and TRBJ1-6, with 11 bases that match TRBD1. The J segment lost 9 bases and the V segment lost 3 bases, leaving 1 base of the junction unmatched. Germline V lookup: CDR1 MNHEY, CDR2 SMNVEV (reference sequence). This CDR3 comprises 14 residues. CDR3 residues: CASSFGTGGSPLHF. The CDR3 DNA follows: TGTGCCAGCAGTTTCGGGACAGGGGGTTCACCCCTCCACTTT.

V usage is TRBV7-6 and J usage is TRBJ2-1; D gene unclear. The CDR3 covers 13 residues. CDR1 SGHVS and CDR2 FNYEAQ come from the germline V gene. V lost 4 bases to trimming and J lost 6 bases, with 10 bases between them. The CDR3 DNA is TGTGCCAGCAGCTCTCTACTCTTCAATGAGCAGTTCTTC. Residues: CASSSLLFNEQFF.

A single count supports this clone. The chain carries TRBV6-5 and TRBJ2-3, with D possibly being TRBD1 (5 bases). Germline V lookup: CDR1 MNHEY, CDR2 SVGAGI. The CDR3 consists of 15 residues. The ends were cut back, 4 bases at V and 5 bases at J, with 16 bases in the middle. The CDR3 protein is CASSSSRAQGDTQYF. The DNA of the CDR3 is TGTGCCAGCAGTTCCAGCCGGGCCCAGGGAGATACGCAGTATTTT.

This clone turned up a few times. This chain connects TRBV9 to TRBJ2-1, with 8 bases that match TRBD1. Germline V gene lookup returns CDR1 SGDLS and CDR2 YYNGEE. The CDR3 covers 16 residues. The junction had 9 bases not matched to a gene; V was cut back by 0 bases and J by 7 bases. CDR3 residues: CASSVATTGGWNEQFF. The CDR3 DNA sequence: TGTGCCAGCAGCGTAGCTACAACAGGGGGTTGGAATGAGCAGTTCTTC. Using reference TRBV9 and TRBJ2-1 for the parts outside the CDR3, the full variable domain is DSGVTQTPKHLITATGQRVTLRCSPRSGDLSVYWYQQSLDQGLQFLIQYYNGEERAKGNILERFSAQQFPDLHSELNLSSLELGDSALYFCASSVATTGGWNEQFFGPGTRLTVL.

The rearrangement joins TRBV7-9 to TRBJ1-4, with a weak D call TRBD1 (6 bases). Per the germline V gene, CDR1 is SEHNR and CDR2 is FQNEAQ (reference sequence). V shed 5 bases and J shed 4 bases, with 14 bases lying between them. This CDR3 region has 15 residues. The CDR3 is CASSAGGAGNEKLFF. DNA for the CDR3: TGTGCCAGCAGCGCTGGGGGGGCTGGTAATGAAAAACTGTTTTTT. Full variable domain (missing parts from reference TRBV7-9 and TRBJ1-4): DTGVSQNPRHKITKRGQNVTFRCDPISEHNRLYWYRQTLGQGPEFLTYFQNEAQLEKSRLLSDRFSAERPKGSFSTLEIQRTEQGDSAMYLCASSAGGAGNEKLFFGSGTQLSVL.

The CDR3 bases are TGCGCCAGCAGTCGGGGGGATCTGAGGGATACGCAGTATTTT. This gives the protein CASSRGDLRDTQYF. This chain uses TRBV10-1 with TRBJ2-3; 7 bases line up with TRBD2. CDR1 and CDR2 from the germline V gene are WNHNN and SYGVQD (reference sequence). This CDR3 contains 14 residues. With 5 bases clipped from V and 6 bases from J, the junction kept 8 bases outside the gene matches.